Described below is a single TCR beta chain sequence and its context. This sample stems from a study of blood T cell repertoires in COVID-19. Study-wide background: COVID-19 samples from acute and convalescent phases originated in the United States, Italy and Spain. Sources were T cells, B-cell-depleted T cells, or PBMCs; the material itself was cDNA or gDNA.

Germline lookup yields CDR1 ENHRY and CDR2 SYGVKD. This CDR3 contains 13 residues. The junction had 5 bases not matched to a gene; V was cut back by 8 bases and J by 2 bases. Authors' analysis steps: Reference gene primer amplification in the assay estimated nucleated cell counts. Assay: immunoSEQ multiplex PCR; the TCRdb copy retains only in-frame clones and omits some. That table supplies the V and J calls and clone size; D and trimming were determined from the DNA. The sample includes 650,000 to 800,000 clones, around 90% of them seen just once. Material: peripheral blood. The chain couples TRBV10-3 to TRBJ1-1; 7 bases match TRBD1. This clonotype was sampled from a woman younger than 35 with acute or convalescent COVID-19. Here the CDR3 DNA reads TGTGCCATCGGGACAGACCCTAACACTGAAGCTTTCTTT. Translated: CAIGTDPNTEAFF.